These 10 T cell receptor beta chains originate from one sample sequenced in a study of Graves' ophthalmopathy and Graves' hyperthyroidism. As the template, RNA transcripts were used to amplify TCR beta CDR3 regions. The first-round RT-PCR employed HTBI primers together with the Qiagen OneStep RT-PCR kit. A multiplex PCR was then performed as the second round. Via MiXCR, TCRdb re-called the multiplex PCR reads, giving one row per CDR3 protein. The repertoire holds 350,000 to 400,000 distinct CDR3 sequences, with approximately 15% as singletons. Material for sequencing was peripheral blood. The receptors here all came from a woman between 18 and 30 years old with stable Graves' hyperthyroidism.

This clonotype was observed at least ten times. This chain uses TRBV18 with TRBJ2-5, with D perhaps matching TRBD1 (7 bases). Per the germline V gene, CDR1 is KGHSH and CDR2 is LQKENI. The CDR3 is 15 residues long. The V end was cut by 5 bases, the J end by 4 bases, with 17 bases between. The CDR3 region is CASSADYRGGETQYF. The CDR3, as DNA: TGTGCCAGCTCAGCGGACTACAGGGGCGGAGAGACCCAGTACTTC.

The rearrangement uses TRBV7-2 and TRBJ2-5; tentative D call: TRBD1 (6 bases). Germline lookup yields CDR1 SGHTA and CDR2 FQGNSA. The CDR3 is 13 residues long. V lost 5 bases and J lost 4, with 11 bases in between. CDR3 in amino acids: CASSRTARETQYF. CDR3 bases: TGTGCCAGCAGCCGGACAGCCCGAGAGACCCAGTACTTC.

This clonotype occurred many times. The chain joins TRBV6-2 or TRBV6-3 to TRBJ2-5; the D gene is possibly TRBD2 (6 bases). Germline V CDR1 and CDR2: MNHEY, SVGEGT. Deletions cut 2 bases from V and 5 bases from J, with 12 bases between. The CDR3 totals 14 residues. CDR3 loop: CASSYGAGRETQYF. Here the CDR3 DNA reads TGTGCCAGCAGTTACGGGGCAGGGAGGGAGACCCAGTACTTC.

This clonotype was detected ten times or more. The chain has TRBV15 and TRBJ1-5; TRBD1 is a possible D gene (5 bases). Germline-derived CDR1 and CDR2 are LNHNV and YYDKDF (reference sequence). The CDR3 has 14 residues. V lost 6 bases, J lost 0 bases, and 9 bases lay in between. The CDR3 reads CATRVGGSNQPQHF. Written as DNA, the CDR3 is TGTGCCACCAGGGTTGGGGGTAGCAATCAGCCCCAGCATTTT.

In its sample, this clonotype was seen many times. The J gene is TRBJ2-7, the V gene TRBV12-3 or TRBV12-4; TRBD1 matches 9 bases. The CDR3 covers 15 residues. The J segment lost 7 bases and the V segment lost 5 bases, leaving 12 bases of the junction unmatched. Here the CDR3 DNA reads TGTGCCAGCAGTCCAATCAGGACAGGGGCGATAGAGCAGTACTTC. Translated: CASSPIRTGAIEQYF.

This clonotype was seen repeatedly, ten times or more. The V and J genes are TRBV19 and TRBJ1-5; 7 bases line up with TRBD1. V lost 6 bases and J lost 0; bases outside the gene matches: 8. Germline loops: CDR1 LNHDA, CDR2 SQIVND (reference sequence). The CDR3 length is 16 residues. DNA of the CDR3: TGTGCCAGTAGGCCACAGGGGTCCTCTAGCAATCAGCCCCAGCATTTT. Its protein product is CASRPQGSSSNQPQHF.

This clonotype was seen a few times. The genes are TRBV24-1 and TRBJ2-4; 7 bases are shared with TRBD2. The germline V gene encodes CDR1 KGHDR and CDR2 SFDVKD. This CDR3 has 13 residues. J lost 1 base, V lost 9 bases, and 2 bases had no gene match. For the CDR3, the DNA is TGTGCCACCTCCGGGGGGGCCAAAAACATTCAGTACTTC. This gives the protein CATSGGAKNIQYF.

This clonotype has at least ten counts. The chain links TRBV5-1 to TRBJ2-2, with a possible D match to TRBD2 (6 bases). The CDR3 runs 14 residues. V lost 6 bases to trimming and J lost 7 bases, with 16 bases between them. The germline V gene has CDR1 SGHRS and CDR2 YFSETQ. This chain's CDR3 is CASIGGSGDGELFF. CDR3 DNA sequence: TGCGCCAGCATTGGTGGTAGCGGTGACGGGGAGCTGTTTTTT.

This clonotype was recorded at least ten times. The chain employs TRBV24-1 and TRBJ1-5; the D is unclear. There are 13 residues in the CDR3. The germline CDR1 and CDR2 sequences are KGHDR and SFDVKD. With 5 bases removed from V and 5 bases from J, the gap between germline ends came to 9 bases. CDR3 in amino acids: CATSAFGYQPQHF. The CDR3 DNA reads as TGTGCCACCAGTGCATTTGGTTATCAGCCCCAGCATTTT.

This clonotype was recorded at least ten times. V usage is TRBV29-1 and J usage is TRBJ1-6, with a possible D match to TRBD1 (5 bases). The ends were cut back, 0 bases at V and 11 bases at J, with 8 bases in the middle. This CDR3 region has 12 residues. Per germline, CDR1 SQVTM and CDR2 ANQGSEA. The CDR3 sequence: CSVEDWGAPLHF. CDR3 in DNA: TGCAGCGTTGAAGATTGGGGCGCACCCCTCCACTTT.